Sequencing of this TCR beta chain was carried out in a study of technical replicates of blood from four donors (dated by TCRdb to between 2016 and 2019). This clone came up a few times. This receptor's antigen is unknown. No base-level quality is on record; no much larger clone is a single base apart. Libraries were constructed by the immunoSEQ multiplex PCR assay. The clones in this table, taken by TCRdb from immuneACCESS, are in-frame only. Not every clone is retained; where verified, under half of the shortfall comes from an unresolved V gene, and the cause of the rest is unknown. Here the sample has more than 65,000 clones; roughly 88% occur a single time. The ten largest clones take up 3.5% to 5% of the sample. The CDR1 and CDR2 encoded by the germline V gene are MGHRA and YSYEKL. The CDR3 holds 15 amino acids from the cysteine to the phenylalanine. Only CDR3 DNA remains: 45 bases, in frame from the first base. Trimming accounts for 0 bases at V and 5 bases at J, while the number of junction bases matched to no gene is 6.

Sequenced material: PBMCs. The sequence derives from a human donor in good health. Some clones in this sample may be carry-over from other donors' samples. The rearranged segments are TRBV4-1 and TRBJ2-7, and 8 junctional nucleotides match TRBD1. The CDR3 sequence is CASSQETGEGNEQYF. The nucleotide sequence is given as TGCGCCAGCAGCCAAGAGACAGGGGAAGGGAACGAGCAGTACTTC.